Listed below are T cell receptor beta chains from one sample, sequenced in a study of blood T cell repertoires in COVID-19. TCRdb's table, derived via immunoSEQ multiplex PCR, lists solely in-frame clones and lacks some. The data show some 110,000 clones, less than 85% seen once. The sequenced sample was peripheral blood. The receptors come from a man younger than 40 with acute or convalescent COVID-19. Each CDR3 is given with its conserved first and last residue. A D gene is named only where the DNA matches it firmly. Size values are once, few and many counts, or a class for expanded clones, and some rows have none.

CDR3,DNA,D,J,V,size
CASSLARNTGELFF,TGTGCCAGCAGCTTAGCGAGGAACACCGGGGAGCTGTTTTTT,-,TRBJ2-2,TRBV7-3,-
CASSLEGRGMDIQYF,TGCGCCAGCAGCTTGGAGGGCAGGGGAATGGACATTCAGTACTTC,-,TRBJ2-4,TRBV5-1,few
CAWSPLEAGGAYEQYF,TGTGCCTGGAGTCCCCTAGAGGCGGGGGGGGCCTACGAGCAGTACTTC,TRBD2,TRBJ2-7,TRBV30,-
CASSRSQGWGGYTF,TGTGCCAGTAGTCGGTCACAGGGATGGGGTGGCTACACCTTC,-,TRBJ1-2,TRBV19,-
CASSYTQGARAYEQYF,TGTGCCAGCAGTTACACCCAGGGGGCCCGGGCGTACGAGCAGTACTTC,TRBD1,TRBJ2-7,TRBV6-6,once
CASSQEFPNEKLFF,TGCGCCAGCAGCCAGGAGTTTCCAAATGAAAAACTGTTTTTT,-,TRBJ1-4,TRBV4-3,few
CASSEFAGASEQYF,TGTGCCAGCAGTGAATTTGCGGGGGCCTCGGAGCAGTACTTC,-,TRBJ2-7,TRBV2,-
CASSLWTAFLGYTF,TGTGCCAGCAGCTTGTGGACAGCCTTTCTTGGCTACACCTTC,-,TRBJ1-2,TRBV5-4,-
CASSYFVNSPLHF,TGTGCCAGCAGTTACTTCGTCAATTCACCCCTCCACTTT,-,TRBJ1-6,TRBV6-5,-
CAWTRAGTQYF,TGTGCCTGGACCCGAGCGGGTACGCAGTATTTT,-,TRBJ2-3,TRBV30,-
CASSMGVAGNIQYF,TGTGCCAGTAGTATGGGGGTAGCGGGGAACATTCAGTACTTC,TRBD2,TRBJ2-4,TRBV19,-
CASSYRRDNEQFF,TGTGCCAGCAGTTACAGGAGGGACAATGAGCAGTTCTTC,-,TRBJ2-1,TRBV6-6,-
CASSREGEYTDTQYF,TGTGCCAGCAGCCGGGAGGGGGAATACACAGATACGCAGTATTTT,TRBD2,TRBJ2-3,TRBV5-4,few
CASSEAAQGASGGYTF,TGTGCCAGCAGTGAAGCAGCCCAGGGGGCATCGGGAGGCTACACCTTC,TRBD1,TRBJ1-2,TRBV2,-
CASSNTGFRELFF,TGTGCCAGCAGCAATACAGGGTTCCGGGAGCTGTTTTTT,-,TRBJ2-2,TRBV7-3,-
CASSYSYRAPNYGYTF,TGTGCCAGCAGTTACTCGTACAGGGCTCCTAACTATGGCTACACCTTC,-,TRBJ1-2,TRBV6-5,few
CASSQERGVRTEAFF,TGCGCCAGCAGCCAAGAGAGAGGAGTTAGGACTGAAGCTTTCTTT,-,TRBJ1-1,TRBV4-3,-
CATTGEGIGNTIYF,TGTGCCACTACAGGGGAAGGAATCGGAAACACCATATATTTT,TRBD1,TRBJ1-3,TRBV10-3,few
CASSPPDRSYTPDGYTF,TGTGCCAGCTCACCACCGGACAGAAGTTACACCCCTGATGGCTACACCTTC,-,TRBJ1-2,TRBV18,-
CASVDSGAKNIQYF,TGTGCCAGCGTGGACTCGGGAGCCAAAAACATTCAGTACTTC,-,TRBJ2-4,TRBV5-5,-
CASSIGVGQGANEQFF,TGTGCCAGTAGTATTGGGGTGGGACAGGGGGCTAATGAGCAGTTCTTC,TRBD1,TRBJ2-1,TRBV19,-
CASSQTTGRNTIYF,TGCGCCAGCAGTCAAACGACAGGGAGAAACACCATATATTTT,TRBD1,TRBJ1-3,TRBV23-1,-
CASSDGTKLPLHF,TGCGCCAGCAGTGATGGGACAAAATTACCTCTCCACTTT,-,TRBJ1-6,TRBV10-2,-
CATSIWTSGGTDTQYF,TGTGCCACCAGCATTTGGACTAGCGGGGGGACAGATACGCAGTATTTT,TRBD2,TRBJ2-3,TRBV15,-
CASSYSRTGPGSYGYTF,TGTGCCAGCAGTTACTCCCGGACAGGACCGGGTAGCTATGGCTACACCTTC,TRBD1,TRBJ1-2,TRBV6-2/TRBV6-3,-
CSATEGGTGGYTF,TGCAGCGCCACGGAGGGGGGGACCGGGGGCTACACCTTC,-,TRBJ1-2,TRBV29-1,-
CASSEAGQGPTDTQYF,TGCGCCAGCAGTGAGGCCGGACAGGGACCGACAGATACGCAGTATTTT,TRBD1,TRBJ2-3,TRBV10-1,-
CAISESGANTEAFF,TGTGCCATCAGTGAGTCAGGGGCGAACACTGAAGCTTTCTTT,-,TRBJ1-1,TRBV10-3,-
CASSWGVRVNTEAFF,TGTGCCAGCAGCTGGGGGGTCAGAGTGAACACTGAAGCTTTCTTT,-,TRBJ1-1,TRBV7-9,-
CSVEALIQGLAFF,TGCAGCGTTGAAGCCCTAATACAGGGGTTGGCTTTCTTT,TRBD1,TRBJ1-1,TRBV29-1,-
CASSPRTSDNEQFF,TGTGCCAGCAGTCCCCGGACTAGCGACAATGAGCAGTTCTTC,TRBD2,TRBJ2-1,TRBV2,-
CASSQGQRYTF,TGTGCCAGCAGCCAAGGACAACGCTACACCTTC,-,TRBJ1-2,TRBV3-1/TRBV3-2,-
CATSDMGNTEAFF,TGTGCCACCAGTGATATGGGCAACACTGAAGCTTTCTTT,-,TRBJ1-1,TRBV24-1,-
CASSQTRDSSYNSPLHF,TGTGCCAGCAGCCAAACCAGGGATAGCTCCTATAATTCACCCCTCCACTTT,-,TRBJ1-6,TRBV7-9,-
CASSEVTGMNTEAFF,TGTGCCAGCAGTGAAGTTACAGGGATGAACACTGAAGCTTTCTTT,-,TRBJ1-1,TRBV6-1,-
CASSPMRDTQYF,TGTGCCAGCAGCCCGATGCGGGATACGCAGTATTTT,-,TRBJ2-3,TRBV12-3/TRBV12-4,-
CASRITGDTEAFF,TGTGCCAGCAGGATTACAGGTGACACTGAAGCTTTCTTT,-,TRBJ1-1,TRBV12-3/TRBV12-4,-
CASSPQGAGGPGETQYF,TGTGCCAGCAGCCCTCAAGGGGCGGGGGGGCCTGGAGAGACCCAGTACTTC,TRBD2,TRBJ2-5,TRBV7-6,-
CASSLVAGFGETQYF,TGTGCCAGCAGCTTAGTAGCAGGGTTCGGAGAGACCCAGTACTTC,-,TRBJ2-5,TRBV7-3,-
CASSLVRESYEQFF,TGTGCCAGCAGCTTGGTGAGGGAATCGTATGAGCAGTTCTTC,-,TRBJ2-1,TRBV5-5,-
CASSSGGSDTQYF,TGTGCCAGCAGCTCCGGAGGTTCAGATACGCAGTATTTT,-,TRBJ2-3,TRBV12-3/TRBV12-4,few
CASSSVSGSRTGELFF,TGTGCCAGCAGCTCAGTAAGCGGGAGTAGGACCGGGGAGCTGTTTTTT,TRBD2,TRBJ2-2,TRBV7-3,-
CASSSGGYTF,TGTGCCAGCAGTTCGGGGGGCTACACCTTC,-,TRBJ1-2,TRBV12-3/TRBV12-4,-
CASRGFSTDTQYF,TGTGCCAGCAGGGGCTTTAGCACAGATACGCAGTATTTT,-,TRBJ2-3,TRBV12-3/TRBV12-4,-
CASSYDGFGELFF,TGTGCCAGCAGTTACGACGGGTTCGGGGAGCTGTTTTTT,-,TRBJ2-2,TRBV6-5,-
CATSWGQGNEKLFF,TGTGCCACCAGCTGGGGACAGGGGAATGAAAAACTGTTTTTT,TRBD1,TRBJ1-4,TRBV15,once
CASSQDTGNYGYTF,TGTGCCAGCAGCCAAGACACAGGCAACTATGGCTACACCTTC,-,TRBJ1-2,TRBV14,-
CASSSTLRQPQHF,TGTGCCAGCAGCTCCACACTAAGGCAGCCCCAGCATTTT,-,TRBJ1-5,TRBV7-2,-
CASSYGQNQPQHF,TGTGCCAGCAGTTACGGGCAGAATCAGCCCCAGCATTTT,-,TRBJ1-5,TRBV6-6,-
CASSQLAGDTGELFF,TGTGCCAGCAGCCAACTAGCGGGAGACACCGGGGAGCTGTTTTTT,TRBD2,TRBJ2-2,TRBV3-1/TRBV3-2,-
CASSFEGGGELFF,TGTGCCAGCAGCTTCGAGGGTGGCGGGGAGCTGTTTTTT,-,TRBJ2-2,TRBV7-9,few
CSGQTGMNTEAFF,TGCAGCGGTCAGACAGGGATGAACACTGAAGCTTTCTTT,TRBD1,TRBJ1-1,TRBV29-1,-
CASSEVGTGNEKLFF,TGTGCCAGCAGTGAAGTCGGGACAGGGAATGAAAAACTGTTTTTT,TRBD1,TRBJ1-4,TRBV6-1,-